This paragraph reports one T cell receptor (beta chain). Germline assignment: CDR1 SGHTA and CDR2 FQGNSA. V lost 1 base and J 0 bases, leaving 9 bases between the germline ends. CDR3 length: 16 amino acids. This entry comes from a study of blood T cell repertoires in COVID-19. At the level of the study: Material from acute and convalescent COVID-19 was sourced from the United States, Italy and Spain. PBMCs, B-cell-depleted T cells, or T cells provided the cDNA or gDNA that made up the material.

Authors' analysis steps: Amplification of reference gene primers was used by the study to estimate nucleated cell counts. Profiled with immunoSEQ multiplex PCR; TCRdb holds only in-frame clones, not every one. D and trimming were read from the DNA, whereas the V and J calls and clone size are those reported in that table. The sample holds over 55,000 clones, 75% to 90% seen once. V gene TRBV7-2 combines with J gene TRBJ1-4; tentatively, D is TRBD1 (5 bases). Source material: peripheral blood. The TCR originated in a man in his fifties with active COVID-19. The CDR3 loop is CASSLVGGTTNEKLFF. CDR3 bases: TGTGCCAGCAGCTTAGTGGGGGGAACAACTAATGAAAAACTGTTTTTT. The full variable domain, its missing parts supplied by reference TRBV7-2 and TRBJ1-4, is GAGVSQSPSNKVTEKGKDVELRCDPISGHTALYWYRQSLGQGLEFLIYFQGNSAPDKSGLPSDRFSAERTGGSVSTLTIQRTQQEDSAVYLCASSLVGGTTNEKLFFGSGTQLSVL.